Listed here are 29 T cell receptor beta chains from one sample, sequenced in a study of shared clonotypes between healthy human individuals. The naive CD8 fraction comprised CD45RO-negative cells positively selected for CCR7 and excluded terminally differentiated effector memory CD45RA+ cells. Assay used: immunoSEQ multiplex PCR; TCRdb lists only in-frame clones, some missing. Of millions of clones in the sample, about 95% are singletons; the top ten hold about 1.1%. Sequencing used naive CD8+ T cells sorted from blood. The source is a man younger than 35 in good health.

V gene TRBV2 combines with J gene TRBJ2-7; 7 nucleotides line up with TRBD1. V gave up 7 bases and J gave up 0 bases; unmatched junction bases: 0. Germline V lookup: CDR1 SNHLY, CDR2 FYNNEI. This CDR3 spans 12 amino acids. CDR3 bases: TGTGCCAGCAAGGGGGCCTCCTACGAGCAGTACTTC. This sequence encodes CASKGASYEQYF.

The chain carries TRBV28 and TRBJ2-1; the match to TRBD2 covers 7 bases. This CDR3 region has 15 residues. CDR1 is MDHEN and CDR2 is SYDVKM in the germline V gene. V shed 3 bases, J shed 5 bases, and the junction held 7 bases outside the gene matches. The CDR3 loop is CASSFSGTIDNEQFF. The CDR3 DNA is TGTGCCAGCAGTTTTTCCGGGACTATAGACAATGAGCAGTTCTTC.

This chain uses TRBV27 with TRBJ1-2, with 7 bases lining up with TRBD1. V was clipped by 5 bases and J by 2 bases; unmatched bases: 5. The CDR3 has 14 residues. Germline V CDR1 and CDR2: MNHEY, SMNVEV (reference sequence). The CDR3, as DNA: TGTGCCAGCAGTACTCGGGACAGCAACTATGGCTACACCTTC. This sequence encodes CASSTRDSNYGYTF.

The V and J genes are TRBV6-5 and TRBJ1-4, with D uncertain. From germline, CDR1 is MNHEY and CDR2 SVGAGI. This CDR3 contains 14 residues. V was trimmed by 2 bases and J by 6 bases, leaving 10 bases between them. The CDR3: CASSYREGDEKLFF. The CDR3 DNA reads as TGTGCCAGCAGTTACAGGGAGGGAGATGAAAAACTGTTTTTT.

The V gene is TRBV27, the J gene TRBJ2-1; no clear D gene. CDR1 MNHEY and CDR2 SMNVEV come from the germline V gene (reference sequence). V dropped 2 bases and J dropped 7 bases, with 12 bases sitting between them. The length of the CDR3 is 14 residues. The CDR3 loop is CASSLGENVNEQFF. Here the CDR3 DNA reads TGTGCCAGCAGTTTAGGCGAGAATGTGAATGAGCAGTTCTTC.

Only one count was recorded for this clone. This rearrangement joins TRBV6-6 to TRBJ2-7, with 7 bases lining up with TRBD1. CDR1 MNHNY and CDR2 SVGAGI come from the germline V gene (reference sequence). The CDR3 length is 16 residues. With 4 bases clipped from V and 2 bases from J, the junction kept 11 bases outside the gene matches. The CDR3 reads CASSWWTGEGPYEQYF. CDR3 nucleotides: TGTGCCAGCAGTTGGTGGACAGGCGAGGGACCCTACGAGCAGTACTTC.

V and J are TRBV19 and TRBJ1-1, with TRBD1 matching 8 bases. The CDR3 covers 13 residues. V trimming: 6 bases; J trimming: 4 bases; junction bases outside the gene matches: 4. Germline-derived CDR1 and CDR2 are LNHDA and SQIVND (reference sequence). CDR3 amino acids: CASRSGGITEAFF. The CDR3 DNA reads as TGTGCCAGTAGATCAGGGGGCATCACTGAAGCTTTCTTT.

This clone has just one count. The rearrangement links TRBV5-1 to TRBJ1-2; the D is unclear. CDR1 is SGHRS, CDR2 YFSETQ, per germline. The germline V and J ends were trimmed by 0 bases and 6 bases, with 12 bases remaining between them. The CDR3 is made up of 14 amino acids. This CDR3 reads CASSLVSGMDGYTF. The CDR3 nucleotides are TGCGCCAGCAGCTTGGTTTCGGGGATGGATGGCTACACCTTC.

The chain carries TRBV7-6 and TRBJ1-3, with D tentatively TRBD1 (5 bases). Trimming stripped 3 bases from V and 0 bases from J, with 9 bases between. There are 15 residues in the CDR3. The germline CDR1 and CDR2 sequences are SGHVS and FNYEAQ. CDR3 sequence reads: CASSLGGGSGNTIYF. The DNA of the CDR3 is TGTGCCAGCAGCTTGGGGGGTGGCTCTGGAAACACCATATATTTT. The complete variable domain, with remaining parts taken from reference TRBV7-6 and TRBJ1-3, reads GAGVSQSPRYKVTKRGQDVALRCDPISGHVSLYWYRQALGQGPEFLTYFNYEAQQDKSGLPNDRFSAERPEGSISTLTIQRTEQRDSAMYRCASSLGGGSGNTIYFGEGSWLTVV.

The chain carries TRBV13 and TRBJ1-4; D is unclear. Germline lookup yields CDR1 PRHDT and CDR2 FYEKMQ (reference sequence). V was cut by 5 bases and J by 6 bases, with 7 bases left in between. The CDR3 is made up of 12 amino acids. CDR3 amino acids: CASSNPDEKLFF. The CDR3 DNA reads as TGTGCCAGCAGCAACCCAGATGAAAAACTGTTTTTT.

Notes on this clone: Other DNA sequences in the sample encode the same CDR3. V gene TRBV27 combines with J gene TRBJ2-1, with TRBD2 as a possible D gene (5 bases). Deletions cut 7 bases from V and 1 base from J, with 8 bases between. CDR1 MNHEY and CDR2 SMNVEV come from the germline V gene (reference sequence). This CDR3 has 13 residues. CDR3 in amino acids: CASTSGSYNEQFF. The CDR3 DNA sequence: TGTGCCAGCACCTCGGGGTCCTACAATGAGCAGTTCTTC.

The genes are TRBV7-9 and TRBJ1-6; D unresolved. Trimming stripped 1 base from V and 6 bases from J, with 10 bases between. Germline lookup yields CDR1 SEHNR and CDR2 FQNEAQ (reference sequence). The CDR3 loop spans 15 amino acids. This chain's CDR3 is CASSLGHGSNSPLHF. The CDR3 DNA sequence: TGTGCCAGCAGCTTAGGGCACGGGTCTAATTCACCCCTCCACTTT. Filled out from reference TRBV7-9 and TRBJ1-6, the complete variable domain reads DTGVSQNPRHKITKRGQNVTFRCDPISEHNRLYWYRQTLGQGPEFLTYFQNEAQLEKSRLLSDRFSAERPKGSFSTLEIQRTEQGDSAMYLCASSLGHGSNSPLHFGNGTRLTVT.

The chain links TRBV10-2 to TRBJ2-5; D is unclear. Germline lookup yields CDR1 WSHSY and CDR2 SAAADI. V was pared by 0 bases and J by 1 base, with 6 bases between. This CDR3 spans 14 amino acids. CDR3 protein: CASSESPPQETQYF. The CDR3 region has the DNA TGCGCCAGCAGTGAGTCACCACCCCAAGAGACCCAGTACTTC.

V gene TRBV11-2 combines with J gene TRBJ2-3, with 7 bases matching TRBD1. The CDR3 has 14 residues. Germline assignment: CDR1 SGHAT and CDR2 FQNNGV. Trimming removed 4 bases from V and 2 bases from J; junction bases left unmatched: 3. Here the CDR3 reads CASSWGQLTDTQYF. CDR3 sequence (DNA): TGTGCCAGCAGCTGGGGACAGCTCACAGATACGCAGTATTTT.

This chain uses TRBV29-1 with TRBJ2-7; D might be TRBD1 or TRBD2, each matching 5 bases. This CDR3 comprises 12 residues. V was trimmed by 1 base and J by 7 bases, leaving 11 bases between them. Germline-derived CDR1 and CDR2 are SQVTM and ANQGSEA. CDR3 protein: CSVEGGVGEQYF. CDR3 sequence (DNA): TGCAGCGTTGAAGGAGGGGTGGGGGAGCAGTACTTC.

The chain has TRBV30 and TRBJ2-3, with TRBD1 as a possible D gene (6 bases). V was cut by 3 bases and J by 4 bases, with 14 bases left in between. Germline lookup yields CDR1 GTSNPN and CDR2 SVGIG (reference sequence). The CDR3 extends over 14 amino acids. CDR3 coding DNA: TGTGCCTGGAGAGGGACACCAAAGGCAGATACGCAGTATTTT. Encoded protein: CAWRGTPKADTQYF. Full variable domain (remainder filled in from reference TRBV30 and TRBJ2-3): SQTIHQWPATLVQPVGSPLSLECTVEGTSNPNLYWYRQAAGRGLQLLFYSVGIGQISSEVPQNLSASRPQDRQFILSSKKLLLSDSGFYLCAWRGTPKADTQYFGPGTRLTVL.

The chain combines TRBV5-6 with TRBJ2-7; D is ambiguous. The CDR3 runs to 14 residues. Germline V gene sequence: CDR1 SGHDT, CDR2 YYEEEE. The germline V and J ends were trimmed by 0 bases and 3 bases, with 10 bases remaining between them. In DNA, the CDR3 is TGTGCCAGCAGCTTGGGTGGTTGGGGCTACGAGCAGTACTTC. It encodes CASSLGGWGYEQYF.

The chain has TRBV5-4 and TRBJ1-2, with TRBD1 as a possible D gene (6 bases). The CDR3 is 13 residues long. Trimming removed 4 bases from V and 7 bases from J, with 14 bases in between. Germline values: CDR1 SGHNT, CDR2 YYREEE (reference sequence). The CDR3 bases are TGTGCCAGCAGCCCTAGGGGGGGCCGTGGCTACACCTTC. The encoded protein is CASSPRGGRGYTF. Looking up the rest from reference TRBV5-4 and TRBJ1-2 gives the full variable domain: ETGVTQSPTHLIKTRGQQVTLRCSSQSGHNTVSWYQQALGQGPQFIFQYYREEENGRGNFPPRFSGLQFPNYSSELNVNALELDDSALYLCASSPRGGRGYTFGSGTRLTVV.

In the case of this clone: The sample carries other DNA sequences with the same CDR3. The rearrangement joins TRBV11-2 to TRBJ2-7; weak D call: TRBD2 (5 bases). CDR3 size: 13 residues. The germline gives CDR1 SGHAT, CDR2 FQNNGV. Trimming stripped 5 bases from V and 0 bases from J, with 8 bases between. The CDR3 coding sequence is TGTGCCAGCAGCCCGGGGAGCTCCTACGAGCAGTACTTC. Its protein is CASSPGSSYEQYF.

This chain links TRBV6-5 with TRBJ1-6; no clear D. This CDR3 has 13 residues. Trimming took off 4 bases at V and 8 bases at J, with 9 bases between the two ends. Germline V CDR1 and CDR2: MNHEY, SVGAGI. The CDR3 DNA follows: TGTGCCAGCAGTTTCACAGATTATTCACCCCTCCACTTT. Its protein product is CASSFTDYSPLHF.

CDR3 region: CASSTFLPGATQYF. The CDR3 coding sequence is TGTGCCAGCAGCACTTTCCTTCCGGGCGCGACCCAGTACTTC. The chain recombines TRBV27 with TRBJ2-5; D ambiguous. Per the germline V gene, CDR1 is MNHEY and CDR2 is SMNVEV (reference sequence). This CDR3 is built from 14 residues. V was shortened by 6 bases and J by 7 bases, with 18 bases between the two germline ends.

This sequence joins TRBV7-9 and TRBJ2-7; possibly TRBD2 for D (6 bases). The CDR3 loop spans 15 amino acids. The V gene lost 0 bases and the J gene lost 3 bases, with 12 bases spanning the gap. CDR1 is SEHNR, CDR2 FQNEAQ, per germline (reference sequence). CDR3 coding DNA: TGTGCCAGCAGCTTAGCGGCGGGGATTAACTACGAGCAGTACTTC. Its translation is CASSLAAGINYEQYF.

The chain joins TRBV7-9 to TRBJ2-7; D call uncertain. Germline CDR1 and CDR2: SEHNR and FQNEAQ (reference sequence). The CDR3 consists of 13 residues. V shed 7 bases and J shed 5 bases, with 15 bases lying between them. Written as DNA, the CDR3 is TGTGCCAGCACCCCTGGGGTGATGGACGAGCAGTACTTC. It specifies CASTPGVMDEQYF. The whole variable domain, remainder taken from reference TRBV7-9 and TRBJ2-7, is DTGVSQNPRHKITKRGQNVTFRCDPISEHNRLYWYRQTLGQGPEFLTYFQNEAQLEKSRLLSDRFSAERPKGSFSTLEIQRTEQGDSAMYLCASTPGVMDEQYFGPGTRLTVT.

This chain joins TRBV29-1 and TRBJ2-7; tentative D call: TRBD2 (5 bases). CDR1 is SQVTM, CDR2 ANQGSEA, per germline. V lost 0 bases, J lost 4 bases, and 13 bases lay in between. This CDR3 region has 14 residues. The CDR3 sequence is CSVEDPGIPYEQYF. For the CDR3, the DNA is TGCAGCGTTGAAGATCCCGGGATTCCGTACGAGCAGTACTTC.

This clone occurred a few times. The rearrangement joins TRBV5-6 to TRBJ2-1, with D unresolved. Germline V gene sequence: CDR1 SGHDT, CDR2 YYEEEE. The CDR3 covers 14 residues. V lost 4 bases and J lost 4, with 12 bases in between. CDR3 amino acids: CASSRTAAYNEQFF. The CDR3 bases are TGTGCCAGCAGCCGCACCGCGGCTTACAATGAGCAGTTCTTC.

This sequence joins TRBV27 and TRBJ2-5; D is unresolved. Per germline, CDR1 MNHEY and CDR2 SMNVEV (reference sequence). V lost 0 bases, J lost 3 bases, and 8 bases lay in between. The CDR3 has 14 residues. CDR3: CASSLSAAEETQYF. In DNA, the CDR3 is TGTGCCAGCAGTTTATCGGCAGCAGAAGAGACCCAGTACTTC.

The CDR3 reads CASSPQGGATGANVLTF. In DNA form, the CDR3 reads TGTGCCAGCAGTCCGCAAGGGGGCGCTACCGGGGCCAACGTCCTGACTTTC. This chain links TRBV7-9 with TRBJ2-6; TRBD1 agrees at 7 bases. The CDR3 consists of 17 residues. V lost 6 bases and J lost 4; bases outside the gene matches: 12. Germline-derived CDR1 and CDR2 are SEHNR and FQNEAQ (reference sequence).

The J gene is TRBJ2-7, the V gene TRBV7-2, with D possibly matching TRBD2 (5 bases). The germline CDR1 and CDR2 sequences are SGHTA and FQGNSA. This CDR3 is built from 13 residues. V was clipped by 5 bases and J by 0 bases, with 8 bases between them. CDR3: CASSIGVSYEQYF. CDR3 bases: TGTGCCAGCAGCATCGGGGTCTCCTACGAGCAGTACTTC.

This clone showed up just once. For the CDR3, the DNA is TGTGCCAGCAGCGTGATGGATTCAGCCCTCTACTACGAGCAGTACTTC. This sequence encodes CASSVMDSALYYEQYF. The chain is built from TRBV5-4 and TRBJ2-7; D gene ambiguous. Germline assignment: CDR1 SGHNT and CDR2 YYREEE (reference sequence). Trimming stripped 4 bases from V and 3 bases from J, with 20 bases between. This CDR3 spans 16 amino acids. The whole variable domain, filled in from reference TRBV5-4 and TRBJ2-7, reads ETGVTQSPTHLIKTRGQQVTLRCSSQSGHNTVSWYQQALGQGPQFIFQYYREEENGRGNFPPRFSGLQFPNYSSELNVNALELDDSALYLCASSVMDSALYYEQYFGPGTRLTVT.